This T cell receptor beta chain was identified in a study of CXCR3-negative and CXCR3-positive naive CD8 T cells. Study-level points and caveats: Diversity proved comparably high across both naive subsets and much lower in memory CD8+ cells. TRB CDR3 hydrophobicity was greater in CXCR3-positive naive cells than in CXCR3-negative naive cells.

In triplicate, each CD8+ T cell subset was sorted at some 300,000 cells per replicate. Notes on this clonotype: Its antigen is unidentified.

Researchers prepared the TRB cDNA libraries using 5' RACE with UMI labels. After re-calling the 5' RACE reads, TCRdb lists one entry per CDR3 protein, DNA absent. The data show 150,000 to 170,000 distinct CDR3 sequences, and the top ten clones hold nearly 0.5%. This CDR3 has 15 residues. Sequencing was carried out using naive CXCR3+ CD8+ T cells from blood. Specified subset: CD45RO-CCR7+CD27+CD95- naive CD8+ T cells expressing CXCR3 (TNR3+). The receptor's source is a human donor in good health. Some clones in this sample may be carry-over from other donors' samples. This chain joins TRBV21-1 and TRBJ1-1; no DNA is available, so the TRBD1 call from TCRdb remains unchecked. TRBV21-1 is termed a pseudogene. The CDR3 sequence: CASSTAGQGRTEAFF.